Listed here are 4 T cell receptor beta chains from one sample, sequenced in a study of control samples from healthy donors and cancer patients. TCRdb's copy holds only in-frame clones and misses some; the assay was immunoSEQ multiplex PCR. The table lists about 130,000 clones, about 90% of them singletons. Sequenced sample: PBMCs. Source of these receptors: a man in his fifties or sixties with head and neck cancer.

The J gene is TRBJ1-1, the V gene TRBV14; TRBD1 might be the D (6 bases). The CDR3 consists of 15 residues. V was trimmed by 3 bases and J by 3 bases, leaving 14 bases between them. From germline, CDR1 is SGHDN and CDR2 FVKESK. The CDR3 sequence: CASSQTRGMYTEAFF. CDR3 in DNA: TGTGCCAGCAGCCAGACGAGGGGGATGTACACTGAAGCTTTCTTT.

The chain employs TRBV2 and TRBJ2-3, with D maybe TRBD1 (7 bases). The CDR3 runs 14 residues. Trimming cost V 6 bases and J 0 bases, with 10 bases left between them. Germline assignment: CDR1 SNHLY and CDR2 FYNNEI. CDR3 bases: TGTGCCAGCAGGGCGGGACAGAGCACAGATACGCAGTATTTT. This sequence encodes CASRAGQSTDTQYF.

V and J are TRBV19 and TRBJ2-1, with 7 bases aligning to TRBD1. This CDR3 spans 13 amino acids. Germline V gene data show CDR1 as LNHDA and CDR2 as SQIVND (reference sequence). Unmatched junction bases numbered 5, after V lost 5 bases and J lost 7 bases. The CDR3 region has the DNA TGTGCCAGTAGTTTGTACAGGGGAAATGAGCAGTTCTTC. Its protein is CASSLYRGNEQFF. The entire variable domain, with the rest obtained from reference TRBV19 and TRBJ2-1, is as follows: DGGITQSPKYLFRKEGQNVTLSCEQNLNHDAMYWYRQDPGQGLRLIYYSQIVNDFQKGDIAEGYSVSREKKESFPLTVTSAQKNPTAFYLCASSLYRGNEQFFGPGTRLTVL.

The CDR3 loop reads CASTREGGTQYF. In nucleotides, the CDR3 is TGTGCCAGCACGCGGGAGGGGGGGACCCAGTACTTC. The chain recombines TRBV6-5 with TRBJ2-5, with 9 bases matching TRBD2. The germline V gene has CDR1 MNHEY and CDR2 SVGAGI. The ends lost 7 bases at V and 7 bases at J; junction bases unmatched: 4. The CDR3 covers 12 residues.